This T cell receptor (beta chain) was captured by sequencing in a study of response to subunit inactivated influenza vaccine (dated 2018 in TCRdb). The study in broad terms: The study used deep quantitative T cell receptor repertoire profiling to track responses to a trivalent subunit inactivated influenza vaccine. The study at large found these results: The authors suggested that each seasonal influenza vaccination may recruit only a limited number of new T cells.

This clonotype was observed a few times. No cognate antigen has been identified for it. No base-level quality is on record; no much larger clone is a single base apart. Reading the germline V gene gives CDR1 MNHEY and CDR2 SVGEGT. V and J are trimmed by 7 bases and 1 base, and the gene matches miss 7 bases of the junction. From its cysteine to its phenylalanine, the CDR3 spans 14 amino acids. Only CDR3 DNA remains: 42 bases, in frame from the first base. The method behind the library was RT-PCR. These reads were obtained on an Illumina HiSeq 2500. TCRdb reran the public reads through fastp at Q25 and MiXCR, keeping productive beta chains. Each entry merges the rows of one CDR3 protein and shows their most common DNA and genes. This sample comprises 700,000 to 800,000 distinct CDR3 sequences, about 18% of them detected only once. Of the sample, approximately 11% falls within the top ten clones.

The sequence derives from a man aged 50-59 years who received an inactivated influenza vaccine. Donor details come from another sample of the same person, matched by shared clones. The sequenced sample was PBMCs from blood, obtained 4 to 6 days after vaccination. The chain couples TRBV6-2 or TRBV6-3 to TRBJ2-7; TRBD2 aligns with 7 central bases. The DNA is TGTGCCAGCACCCCCGGCGGGGGTTCCTACGAGCAGTACTTC. Its amino acids are CASTPGGGSYEQYF.